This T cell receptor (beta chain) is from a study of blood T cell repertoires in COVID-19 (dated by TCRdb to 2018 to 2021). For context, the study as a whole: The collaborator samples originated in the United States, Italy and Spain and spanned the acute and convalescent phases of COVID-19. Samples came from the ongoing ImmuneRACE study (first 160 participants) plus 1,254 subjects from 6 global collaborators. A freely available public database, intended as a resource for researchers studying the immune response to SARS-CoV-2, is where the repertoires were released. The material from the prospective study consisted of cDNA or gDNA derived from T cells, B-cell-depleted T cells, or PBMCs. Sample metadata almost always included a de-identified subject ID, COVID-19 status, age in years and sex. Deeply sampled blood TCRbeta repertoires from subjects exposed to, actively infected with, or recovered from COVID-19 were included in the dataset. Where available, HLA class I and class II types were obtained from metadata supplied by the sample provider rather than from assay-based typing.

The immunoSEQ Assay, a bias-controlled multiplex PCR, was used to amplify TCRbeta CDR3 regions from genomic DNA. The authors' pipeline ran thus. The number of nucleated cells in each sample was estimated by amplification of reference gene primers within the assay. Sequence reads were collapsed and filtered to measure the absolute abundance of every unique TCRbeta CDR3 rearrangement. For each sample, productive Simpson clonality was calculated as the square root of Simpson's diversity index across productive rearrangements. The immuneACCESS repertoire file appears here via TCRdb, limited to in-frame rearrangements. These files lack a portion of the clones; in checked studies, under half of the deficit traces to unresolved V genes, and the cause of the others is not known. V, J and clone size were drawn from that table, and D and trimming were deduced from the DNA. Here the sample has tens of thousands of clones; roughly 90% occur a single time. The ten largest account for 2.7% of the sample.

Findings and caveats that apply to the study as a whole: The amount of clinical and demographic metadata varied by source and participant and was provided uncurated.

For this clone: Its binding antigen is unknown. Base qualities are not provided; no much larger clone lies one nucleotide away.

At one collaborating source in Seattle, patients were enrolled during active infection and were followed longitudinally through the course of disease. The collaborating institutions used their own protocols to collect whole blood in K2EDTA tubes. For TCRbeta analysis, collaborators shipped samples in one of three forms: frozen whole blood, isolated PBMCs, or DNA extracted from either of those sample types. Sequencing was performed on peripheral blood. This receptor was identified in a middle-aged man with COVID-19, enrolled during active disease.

The DNA reads TGTGCCAGCAGTCAAGGGACTAGCGGGGCCTCTTACGAGCAGTACTTC. Its protein reads: CASSQGTSGASYEQYF. The chain couples TRBV6-1 to TRBJ2-7; the central 13 bases match TRBD2. The CDR1 and CDR2 encoded by the germline V gene are MNHNS and SASEGT. The CDR3, from cysteine to phenylalanine, totals 16 residues. The read is trimmed to its CDR3 DNA, 48 bases read in frame from base 1. V ends up 5 bases short and J 4 bases short, with an unmatched junction base count of 8.